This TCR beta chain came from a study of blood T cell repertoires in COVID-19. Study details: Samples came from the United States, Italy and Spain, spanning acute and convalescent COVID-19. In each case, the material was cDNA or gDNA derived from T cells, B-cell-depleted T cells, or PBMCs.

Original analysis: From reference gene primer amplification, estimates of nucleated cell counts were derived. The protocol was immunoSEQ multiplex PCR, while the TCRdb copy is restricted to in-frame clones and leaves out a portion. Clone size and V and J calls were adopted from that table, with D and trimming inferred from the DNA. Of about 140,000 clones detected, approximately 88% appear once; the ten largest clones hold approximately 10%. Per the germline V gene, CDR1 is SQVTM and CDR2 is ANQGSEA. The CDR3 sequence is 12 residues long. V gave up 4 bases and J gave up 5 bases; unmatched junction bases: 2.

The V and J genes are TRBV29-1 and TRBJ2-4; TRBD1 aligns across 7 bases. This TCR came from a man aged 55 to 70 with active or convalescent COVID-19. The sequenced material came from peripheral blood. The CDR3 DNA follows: TGCAGCGTTGGACAGGGCCAAAACATTCAGTACTTC. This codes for CSVGQGQNIQYF.